This is a list of T cell receptor beta chains from one sample in a study of CD8+CD57+ T cells in acquired aplastic anemia. Using its own MiXCR run on the reads, TCRdb lists one record per CDR3 protein. The repertoire holds roughly 260,000 distinct CDR3 sequences, with approximately 45% as singletons. The source material was sorted CD4+, CD8+, or CD8+CD57+ T cells (not recorded which) from PBMCs. The source is a human donor with aplastic anemia. The CDR3 runs from the conserved cysteine through the conserved F or W. Fields, in order: D gene, V gene, clone size, CDR3 protein. D genes are given only for firm matches. Clone sizes are given selectively: once, few, many, or a class where the clone is expanded.

d_gene: NA; v_gene: TRBV7-9; abundance: many; CDR3aa: CASSLGTSVSYNEQFF
d_gene: NA; v_gene: TRBV5-4; abundance: many; CDR3aa: CASSLGLAFTDTQYF
d_gene: NA; v_gene: TRBV5-1; abundance: NA; CDR3aa: CASSWGPSSYEQYF
d_gene: TRBD2; v_gene: TRBV7-2; abundance: NA; CDR3aa: CASSLGAGDDTQYF
d_gene: TRBD2; v_gene: TRBV10-3; abundance: NA; CDR3aa: CAISIGLAGGQETQYF
d_gene: NA; v_gene: TRBV5-6; abundance: many; CDR3aa: CASSPPVSNGELFF
d_gene: NA; v_gene: TRBV10-3; abundance: NA; CDR3aa: CAISISNTDTQYF
d_gene: NA; v_gene: TRBV7-6; abundance: NA; CDR3aa: CASSSTGKEDEKLFF
d_gene: NA; v_gene: TRBV7-6; abundance: many; CDR3aa: CASSLFAGTQYF
d_gene: NA; v_gene: TRBV2; abundance: NA; CDR3aa: CASTQSNNQPQHF
d_gene: TRBD2; v_gene: TRBV29-1; abundance: NA; CDR3aa: CSAKGRGAEYEQYF
d_gene: NA; v_gene: TRBV9; abundance: many; CDR3aa: CASSARGQLNTGELFF
d_gene: NA; v_gene: TRBV4-1; abundance: NA; CDR3aa: CASSQDLGAFGNQPQHF
d_gene: NA; v_gene: TRBV5-1; abundance: many; CDR3aa: CASSLGGARNTEAFF
d_gene: NA; v_gene: TRBV20-1; abundance: NA; CDR3aa: CSASGIQTGELFF
d_gene: TRBD1; v_gene: TRBV20-1; abundance: NA; CDR3aa: CSAIPTGNLEAFF
d_gene: TRBD2; v_gene: TRBV7-2; abundance: NA; CDR3aa: CASSLERGSSYNEQFF
d_gene: NA; v_gene: TRBV25-1; abundance: once; CDR3aa: CARFPPGTSYNEQFF
d_gene: TRBD1; v_gene: TRBV19; abundance: NA; CDR3aa: CATPRDSYEQYF
d_gene: TRBD2; v_gene: TRBV7-2; abundance: NA; CDR3aa: CASSFLAGPYEQYF
d_gene: NA; v_gene: TRBV19; abundance: NA; CDR3aa: CASSIPGGAAYNQPQHF
d_gene: TRBD1; v_gene: TRBV15; abundance: once; CDR3aa: CATATGREAFF
d_gene: NA; v_gene: TRBV7-2; abundance: NA; CDR3aa: CASSLSAGQLFEQYF
d_gene: NA; v_gene: TRBV12-3/TRBV12-4; abundance: once; CDR3aa: CASSFGPSNTEAFF
d_gene: NA; v_gene: TRBV19; abundance: few; CDR3aa: CASSIDRYYGYTF